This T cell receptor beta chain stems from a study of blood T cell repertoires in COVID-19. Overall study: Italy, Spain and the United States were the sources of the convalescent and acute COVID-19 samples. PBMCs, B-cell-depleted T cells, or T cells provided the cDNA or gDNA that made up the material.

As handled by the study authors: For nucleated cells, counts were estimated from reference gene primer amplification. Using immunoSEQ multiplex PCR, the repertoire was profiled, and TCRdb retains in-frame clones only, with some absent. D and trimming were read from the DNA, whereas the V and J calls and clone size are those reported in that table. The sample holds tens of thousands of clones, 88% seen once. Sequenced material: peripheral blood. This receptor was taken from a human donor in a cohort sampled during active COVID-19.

The DNA for the CDR3 is TGTGCCAGCAGTCCCGGACAGGGACAACCTATACGGAATCAGCCCCAGCATTTT. Translation: CASSPGQGQPIRNQPQHF. The V gene is TRBV6-2 or TRBV6-3, the J gene TRBJ1-5; 8 bases are shared with TRBD1. CDR1 is MNHEY and CDR2 is SVGEGT in the germline V gene. With 5 bases clipped from V and 4 bases from J, the junction kept 16 bases outside the gene matches. The CDR3 is 18 residues long.